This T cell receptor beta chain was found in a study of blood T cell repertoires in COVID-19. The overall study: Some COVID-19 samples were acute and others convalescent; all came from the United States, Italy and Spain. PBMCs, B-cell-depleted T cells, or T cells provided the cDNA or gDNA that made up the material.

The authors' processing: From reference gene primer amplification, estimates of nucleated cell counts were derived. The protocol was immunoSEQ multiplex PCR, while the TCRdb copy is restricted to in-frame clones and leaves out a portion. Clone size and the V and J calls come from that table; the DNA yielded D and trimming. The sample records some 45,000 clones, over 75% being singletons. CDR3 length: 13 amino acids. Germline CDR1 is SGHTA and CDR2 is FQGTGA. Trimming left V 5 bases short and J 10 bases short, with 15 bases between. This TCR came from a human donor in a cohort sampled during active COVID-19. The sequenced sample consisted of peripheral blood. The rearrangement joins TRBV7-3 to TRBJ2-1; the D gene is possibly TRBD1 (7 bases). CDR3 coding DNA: TGTGCCAGCAGCCCCCAGGGGGGTAGGGAGCAGTTCTTC. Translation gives CASSPQGGREQFF.